This T cell receptor beta chain appears in the sequencing data of a study of shared clonotypes between healthy human individuals. At a deep level, the assay was run. TCRdb's table, derived via immunoSEQ multiplex PCR, lists solely in-frame clones and lacks some. The profile shows some 450,000 clones, roughly four fifths of them singletons. With unsorted samples, genomic DNA was obtained from 75 million to 90 million PBMCs. The germline CDR1 and CDR2 sequences are SGHRS and YFSETQ. This CDR3 region has 18 residues. V shed 3 bases and J 1 base; nucleotides not matched to a gene: 14. This sequence was found in a middle-aged woman in good health. Some clones in this sample may be carry-over from other donors' samples. V and J are TRBV5-1 and TRBJ2-7; 9 bases map to TRBD2. Sequences were obtained from PBMCs. The CDR3 coding sequence is TGCGCCAGCAGCTCCGCTAAGCTAACTAGCGGGCCGTCCTACGAGCAGTACTTC. This gives the protein CASSSAKLTSGPSYEQYF.